These T cell receptor beta chains were read from a single sample in a study of post-analysis software for immune sequencing data. Each CDR3 protein gets one entry after TCRdb re-called the PCR reads with MiXCR. The table lists hundreds of thousands of distinct CDR3 sequences, 44% of them singletons. The specimen sequenced was blood. These receptors were collected from a girl under 18 with multiple sclerosis. Both conserved end residues are part of each CDR3. The D gene is left open where the match is weak. Rows give clone size only sometimes, using once, few, many, or a class for an expanded clone.

size: -
J: TRBJ2-7
D: TRBD1
V: TRBV11-2
CDR3: CASSSSGQGYEQYF
DNA: TGTGCCAGCAGCTCGTCGGGACAGGGATACGAGCAGTACTTC

size: few
J: TRBJ2-5
D: TRBD1
V: TRBV27
CDR3: CASRGQGVRETQYF
DNA: TGTGCCAGCAGGGGACAGGGGGTTCGGGAGACCCAGTACTTC

size: -
J: TRBJ2-1
D: TRBD2
V: TRBV20-1
CDR3: CSAIGLAGVLNEQFF
DNA: TGCAGTGCTATCGGACTAGCGGGAGTCCTCAATGAGCAGTTCTTC

size: -
J: TRBJ2-1
D: -
V: TRBV29-1
CDR3: CSVGVRESNEQFF
DNA: TGCAGCGTGGGCGTGAGGGAGAGCAATGAGCAGTTCTTC

size: few
J: TRBJ2-7
D: TRBD2
V: TRBV11-1
CDR3: CASSQASLAGIGEQYF
DNA: TGTGCCAGCAGCCAGGCTAGCCTAGCGGGGATCGGCGAGCAGTACTTC

size: -
J: TRBJ2-1
D: TRBD2
V: TRBV20-1
CDR3: CSAPIKRGGGEQFF
DNA: TGCAGTGCTCCTATAAAGCGGGGGGGCGGTGAGCAGTTCTTC

size: few
J: TRBJ1-1
D: -
V: TRBV27
CDR3: CASSFRHIRDTEAFF
DNA: TGTGCCAGCAGTTTTCGACATATCAGGGACACTGAAGCTTTCTTT

size: few
J: TRBJ2-3
D: -
V: TRBV11-3
CDR3: CASSPPRDPRADTQYF
DNA: TGTGCCAGCAGCCCTCCTCGGGACCCGAGAGCAGATACGCAGTATTTT

size: -
J: TRBJ2-5
D: -
V: TRBV4-1
CDR3: CASSQDHDRGDPVETQYF
DNA: TGCGCCAGCAGCCAAGATCATGATCGGGGCGACCCCGTAGAGACCCAGTACTTC

size: -
J: TRBJ1-2
D: -
V: TRBV5-1
CDR3: CASSLEGRPYGDTF
DNA: TGCGCCAGCAGCTTGGAGGGGAGGCCCTATGGCGACACCTTC

size: -
J: TRBJ2-3
D: -
V: TRBV20-1
CDR3: CSARETAHSTDTQYF
DNA: TGCAGTGCTAGAGAAACAGCGCACTCCACAGATACGCAGTATTTT

size: -
J: TRBJ1-4
D: -
V: TRBV2
CDR3: CASSEEGTINEKLFF
DNA: TGTGCCAGCAGTGAAGAGGGGACAATTAATGAAAAACTGTTTTTT

size: few
J: TRBJ2-7
D: TRBD2
V: TRBV20-1
CDR3: CSALREARYEQYF
DNA: TGCAGTGCTTTACGGGAGGCCCGCTACGAGCAGTACTTC

size: -
J: TRBJ2-2
D: -
V: TRBV12-3/TRBV12-4
CDR3: CANRGGLVNTGELFF
DNA: TGTGCCAACAGGGGTGGACTAGTCAACACCGGGGAGCTGTTTTTT

size: -
J: TRBJ1-6
D: TRBD1
V: TRBV12-3/TRBV12-4
CDR3: CASTIGGQGNSPLHF
DNA: TGTGCCAGCACCATAGGGGGACAGGGGAATTCACCCCTCCACTTT

size: -
J: TRBJ2-5
D: -
V: TRBV20-1
CDR3: CSARDVGAPYF
DNA: TGCAGTGCTAGAGATGTAGGGGCCCCGTACTTC

size: -
J: TRBJ2-1
D: TRBD1
V: TRBV5-1
CDR3: CASSPDRGTNEQFF
DNA: TGCGCCAGCAGCCCGGACAGGGGAACGAATGAGCAGTTCTTC

size: few
J: TRBJ2-3
D: -
V: TRBV20-1
CDR3: CSARSDGSTDTQYF
DNA: TGCAGTGCTAGGTCAGACGGGAGCACAGATACGCAGTATTTT

size: few
J: TRBJ2-7
D: -
V: TRBV7-2
CDR3: CASSLPQRVGYEQYF
DNA: TGTGCCAGCAGCTTACCGCAACGGGTTGGCTACGAGCAGTACTTC

size: -
J: TRBJ2-7
D: TRBD2
V: TRBV4-2
CDR3: CASSQGSSGGYEQYF
DNA: TGTGCCAGCAGCCAAGGGTCCAGCGGGGGCTACGAGCAGTACTTC

size: -
J: TRBJ1-4
D: TRBD1
V: TRBV25-1
CDR3: CASSSWDSNEKLFF
DNA: TGTGCCAGCAGCTCGTGGGACAGTAATGAAAAACTGTTTTTT

size: -
J: TRBJ2-7
D: -
V: TRBV7-8
CDR3: CASSFSWSSYEQYF
DNA: TGTGCCAGCAGCTTTTCGTGGAGCTCCTACGAGCAGTACTTC

size: -
J: TRBJ2-7
D: -
V: TRBV7-8
CDR3: CASSLRAGAYEQYF
DNA: TGTGCCAGCAGCCTAAGGGCAGGGGCCTACGAGCAGTACTTC

size: -
J: TRBJ2-1
D: TRBD1
V: TRBV12-3/TRBV12-4
CDR3: CASRPSGGSYNEQFF
DNA: TGTGCCAGCAGACCTTCAGGGGGCTCCTACAATGAGCAGTTCTTC

size: -
J: TRBJ2-3
D: -
V: TRBV5-1
CDR3: CASSTSGAGYFSTDTQYF
DNA: TGCGCCAGCAGCACCTCGGGGGCTGGATATTTTTCCACAGATACGCAGTATTTT

size: -
J: TRBJ2-3
D: -
V: TRBV4-1
CDR3: CASSLPLGDGTQYF
DNA: TGCGCCAGCAGCCTCCCCCTAGGCGATGGTACGCAGTATTTT

size: -
J: TRBJ1-6
D: TRBD1
V: TRBV6-5
CDR3: CASSYSNRGGYNNSPLHF
DNA: TGTGCCAGCAGTTACTCGAACAGGGGGGGATATAATAATTCACCCCTCCACTTT

size: -
J: TRBJ1-1
D: -
V: TRBV20-1
CDR3: CSAPSRVNTEAFF
DNA: TGCAGTGCTCCATCTCGGGTGAACACTGAAGCTTTCTTT

size: -
J: TRBJ1-1
D: TRBD1
V: TRBV24-1
CDR3: CATSDSRTGTNTEAFF
DNA: TGTGCCACCAGTGATTCCAGGACAGGGACGAACACTGAAGCTTTCTTT

size: -
J: TRBJ1-4
D: -
V: TRBV2
CDR3: CAGNWALGEKLFF
DNA: TGTGCCGGAAATTGGGCCCTGGGAGAAAAACTGTTTTTT

size: many
J: TRBJ2-3
D: TRBD2
V: TRBV5-1
CDR3: CASSLGASGGTDTQYF
DNA: TGCGCCAGCAGCTTGGGAGCTAGCGGGGGCACAGATACGCAGTATTTT

size: few
J: TRBJ2-3
D: TRBD2
V: TRBV7-8
CDR3: CASSFIAGVVTDTQYF
DNA: TGTGCCAGCAGCTTTATAGCGGGAGTGGTTACAGATACGCAGTATTTT

size: -
J: TRBJ2-2
D: TRBD2
V: TRBV11-3
CDR3: CASIGLAGVNTGELFF
DNA: TGTGCCAGCATCGGACTAGCGGGAGTAAACACCGGGGAGCTGTTTTTT

size: -
J: TRBJ2-3
D: -
V: TRBV9
CDR3: CASSVGGGPTDTQYF
DNA: TGTGCCAGCAGCGTAGGTGGGGGACCCACAGATACGCAGTATTTT

size: few
J: TRBJ2-1
D: TRBD1
V: TRBV4-1
CDR3: CASSQVGQGPRVVQFF
DNA: TGCGCCAGCAGCCAAGTCGGACAGGGCCCAAGGGTTGTGCAGTTCTTC

size: -
J: TRBJ1-2
D: -
V: TRBV10-3
CDR3: CAISEGMGLGYTF
DNA: TGTGCCATCAGTGAAGGAATGGGGTTAGGCTACACCTTC

size: -
J: TRBJ2-5
D: -
V: TRBV4-3
CDR3: CASSQVAGETQYF
DNA: TGCGCCAGCAGCCAAGTTGCGGGGGAGACCCAGTACTTC

size: -
J: TRBJ1-1
D: TRBD1
V: TRBV29-1
CDR3: CSVGPRQGANTEAFF
DNA: TGCAGCGTTGGCCCTAGACAGGGGGCGAACACTGAAGCTTTCTTT

size: -
J: TRBJ2-4
D: -
V: TRBV18
CDR3: CASSPGTSRLWVQYF
DNA: TGTGCCAGCTCACCAGGTACTAGCAGACTGTGGGTTCAGTACTTC

size: -
J: TRBJ1-1
D: -
V: TRBV30
CDR3: CAWSAFSEAFF
DNA: TGTGCCTGGAGTGCTTTTTCTGAAGCTTTCTTT

size: few
J: TRBJ2-7
D: TRBD2
V: TRBV20-1
CDR3: CSASLAGPSEQYF
DNA: TGCAGTGCTAGTCTAGCGGGGCCCTCCGAGCAGTACTTC

size: many
J: TRBJ2-3
D: -
V: TRBV7-9
CDR3: CASSLGSDTHTDTQYF
DNA: TGTGCCAGCAGCTTAGGGTCGGACACTCACACAGATACGCAGTATTTT

size: -
J: TRBJ2-5
D: TRBD2
V: TRBV7-8
CDR3: CASSLASGRAGETQYF
DNA: TGTGCCAGCAGCTTAGCCAGCGGGAGGGCCGGGGAGACCCAGTACTTC

size: -
J: TRBJ2-5
D: -
V: TRBV2
CDR3: CASKEFLETQYF
DNA: TGTGCCAGCAAGGAGTTTTTGGAGACCCAGTACTTC

size: few
J: TRBJ2-7
D: TRBD1
V: TRBV6-1
CDR3: CASNRDRAYEQYF
DNA: TGTGCCAGCAACCGAGACAGGGCCTACGAGCAGTACTTC

size: -
J: TRBJ2-3
D: -
V: TRBV28
CDR3: CASSRPGLGGDTQYF
DNA: TGTGCCAGCAGCCGACCGGGCTTAGGGGGAGATACGCAGTATTTT

size: -
J: TRBJ2-7
D: -
V: TRBV2
CDR3: CANSLPPPATSYEQYF
DNA: TGCGCCAACTCTCTCCCCCCACCGGCTACCTCCTACGAGCAGTACTTC

size: -
J: TRBJ1-1
D: -
V: TRBV7-9
CDR3: CASSAPRSGTEAFF
DNA: TGTGCCAGCAGCGCGCCACGGTCTGGGACTGAAGCTTTCTTT

size: many
J: TRBJ2-5
D: TRBD2
V: TRBV12-3/TRBV12-4
CDR3: CASSLGGGITETQYF
DNA: TGTGCCAGCAGTTTAGGCGGGGGGATAACGGAGACCCAGTACTTC

size: few
J: TRBJ2-6
D: -
V: TRBV11-2
CDR3: CASSQGVQALSAGANVLTF
DNA: TGTGCCAGCAGCCAAGGGGTTCAAGCACTGTCCGCTGGGGCCAACGTCCTGACTTTC

size: -
J: TRBJ2-1
D: TRBD2
V: TRBV25-1
CDR3: CASSEAREANEQFF
DNA: TGTGCCAGCAGTGAAGCTCGGGAGGCCAATGAGCAGTTCTTC

size: few
J: TRBJ2-3
D: -
V: TRBV11-2
CDR3: CASSLGRNTQYF
DNA: TGTGCCAGCAGCTTAGGGAGGAATACGCAGTATTTT

size: -
J: TRBJ2-1
D: -
V: TRBV11-3
CDR3: CASSSRGRGNEQFF
DNA: TGTGCCAGCAGCTCCCGAGGTAGGGGCAATGAGCAGTTCTTC

size: -
J: TRBJ2-3
D: TRBD2
V: TRBV3-1
CDR3: CASSQTPMRPGGTIVADTQYF
DNA: TGTGCCAGCAGCCAAACCCCTATGCGGCCGGGAGGAACGATCGTGGCGGATACGCAGTATTTT

size: -
J: TRBJ2-3
D: -
V: TRBV20-1
CDR3: CSAPGGPTQYF
DNA: TGCAGTGCCCCGGGGGGCCCCACGCAGTATTTT